A selection of T cell receptor beta chains follows, all from one sample in a study of blood T cell repertoires in COVID-19. Using immunoSEQ multiplex PCR, the repertoire was profiled, and TCRdb retains in-frame clones only, with some absent. In the table there are some 65,000 clones, around 77% of which are singletons. Sequenced: peripheral blood. The receptors stem from a human donor in a cohort sampled during active COVID-19. Both conserved end residues are part of each CDR3. Each record gives: J gene, D gene, clone size, V gene, CDR3 length, CDR3 protein, CDR3 DNA. A D gene is named only where the DNA matches it firmly. The size field is filled for only some rows; it gives once, few, many or a size class.

>TRBJ1-2|NA|NA|TRBV5-1|14
CASSLAQGGGGYTF
TGCGCCAGCAGCTTGGCCCAGGGCGGGGGAGGCTACACCTTC
>TRBJ2-7|TRBD2|NA|TRBV30|19
CAWSPGTSLTAPTAYEQYF
TGTGCCTGGAGTCCTGGGACTAGCCTCACGGCCCCAACAGCCTACGAGCAGTACTTC
>TRBJ2-7|NA|NA|TRBV29-1|12
CSVGYGAYEQYF
TGCAGCGTTGGGTACGGAGCCTACGAGCAGTACTTC
>TRBJ2-1|TRBD2|NA|TRBV7-8|16
CASSLDDSGRANEQFF
TGTGCCAGCAGCTTAGATGATAGCGGGAGGGCCAATGAGCAGTTCTTC
>TRBJ2-3|TRBD2|NA|TRBV28|16
CASRPPGRTSGHTQYF
TGTGCCAGCAGACCCCCGGGTAGGACTAGCGGCCATACGCAGTATTTT
>TRBJ2-1|TRBD2|few|TRBV7-9|14
CASSDSGSGNEQFF
TGTGCCAGCAGCGACAGCGGGAGCGGCAATGAGCAGTTCTTC
>TRBJ2-1|TRBD2|NA|TRBV4-2|12
CASTSGFNEQFF
TGTGCCAGCACTAGCGGGTTTAATGAGCAGTTCTTC
>TRBJ1-2|NA|NA|TRBV3-1/TRBV3-2|15
CASSQEPHKGEGYTF
TGTGCCAGCAGCCAAGAACCCCACAAGGGGGAGGGCTACACCTTC
>TRBJ1-6|NA|NA|TRBV2|15
CASSVEANTNSPLHF
TGTGCCAGCAGCGTCGAAGCGAATACTAACTCACCCCTCCACTTT
>TRBJ2-5|NA|NA|TRBV7-9|10
CASNPLPSYF
TGTGCCAGCAACCCCCTACCTTCGTACTTC
>TRBJ1-6|NA|once|TRBV7-9|15
CASSGIRDTDSPLHF
TGTGCCAGCAGCGGAATCCGGGACACGGACTCACCCCTCCACTTT
>TRBJ2-7|TRBD2|NA|TRBV10-3|13
CATGLAGGPGQYF
TGTGCCACCGGACTAGCGGGAGGGCCGGGGCAGTACTTC
>TRBJ1-1|NA|few|TRBV7-2|14
CASSSYSGGTEAFF
TGTGCCAGCAGCTCCTACAGCGGGGGCACTGAAGCTTTCTTT
>TRBJ1-4|TRBD1|NA|TRBV25-1|17
CASRGDRRGGTNEKLFF
TGTGCCAGCAGGGGGGACAGGAGAGGCGGAACTAATGAAAAACTGTTTTTT
>TRBJ1-5|NA|few|TRBV2|13
CASSRGSNQPQHF
TGTGCCAGCAGTCGGGGAAGTAATCAGCCCCAGCATTTT
>TRBJ2-1|TRBD2|NA|TRBV19|16
CASSRIPGLADNEQFF
TGTGCCAGTAGCCGCATCCCGGGACTAGCGGACAATGAGCAGTTCTTC
>TRBJ2-7|NA|NA|TRBV19|16
CASSPRLFQSSYEQYF
TGTGCCAGTAGTCCCAGACTTTTCCAGAGCTCCTACGAGCAGTACTTC
>TRBJ1-2|NA|NA|TRBV30|14
CAWGTILGYYGYTF
TGTGCCTGGGGGACTATCTTGGGTTACTATGGCTACACCTTC
>TRBJ2-7|TRBD1|NA|TRBV18|15
CASSPNQGAQGEQYF
TGTGCCAGCTCACCGAACCAGGGGGCGCAGGGCGAGCAGTACTTC
>TRBJ1-2|NA|NA|TRBV7-2|12
CASSWGLEGYTF
TGTGCCAGCAGCTGGGGACTGGAAGGCTACACCTTC
>TRBJ2-2|NA|NA|TRBV7-2|16
CASSLRDSPSPGELFF
TGTGCCAGCAGCCTTAGGGACTCCCCTTCACCCGGGGAGCTGTTTTTT
>TRBJ1-6|NA|once|TRBV28|15
CASSFLQGYNSPLHF
TGTGCCAGCAGTTTTCTACAGGGCTATAATTCACCCCTCCACTTT
>TRBJ1-5|NA|many|TRBV7-9|15
CASSSGDPRNQPQHF
TGTGCCAGCAGCTCGGGAGACCCCCGCAATCAGCCCCAGCATTTT
>TRBJ1-2|NA|NA|TRBV12-5|11
CASGTGYGYTF
TGTGCTAGTGGTACAGGATATGGCTACACCTTC
>TRBJ2-7|NA|few|TRBV5-6|15
CASSLWSTGQHEQYF
TGTGCCAGCAGCTTGTGGTCAACAGGGCAGCACGAGCAGTACTTC
>TRBJ1-2|NA|NA|TRBV27|11
CASSFRGRYTF
TGTGCCAGCAGTTTCCGGGGTCGCTACACCTTC
>TRBJ1-6|NA|NA|TRBV12-3/TRBV12-4|13
CASSPKEGSPLHF
TGTGCCAGCAGTCCAAAGGAGGGCTCACCCCTCCACTTT
>TRBJ2-7|NA|NA|TRBV5-6|15
CASSFEGLSSYEQYF
TGTGCCAGCAGCTTTGAGGGACTCAGCTCCTACGAGCAGTACTTC
>TRBJ1-1|TRBD1|NA|TRBV4-1|17
CASSQEDRVGMNTEAFF
TGCGCCAGCAGCCAAGAAGACAGGGTGGGGATGAACACTGAAGCTTTCTTT
>TRBJ2-2|NA|NA|TRBV5-6|12
CASSPYTGELFF
TGTGCCAGCAGCCCATACACCGGGGAGCTGTTTTTT
>TRBJ2-1|TRBD1|NA|TRBV28|15
CASRAGTGAYNEQFF
TGTGCCAGCAGAGCCGGGACAGGGGCCTACAATGAGCAGTTCTTC
>TRBJ2-1|TRBD2|NA|TRBV3-1/TRBV3-2|17
CASSQMLAGAFYNEQFF
TGTGCCAGCAGCCAAATGCTAGCGGGAGCATTCTACAATGAGCAGTTCTTC
>TRBJ2-2|NA|NA|TRBV6-4|15
CATPSGMAWTGELFF
TGTGCCACTCCCTCCGGGATGGCTTGGACCGGGGAGCTGTTTTTT
>TRBJ2-7|TRBD1|NA|TRBV7-9|16
CASSFGSGTASYEQYF
TGTGCCAGCAGCTTTGGTTCCGGGACAGCATCCTACGAGCAGTACTTC
>TRBJ2-7|TRBD2|NA|TRBV29-1|15
CSVYGGLAGDYEQYF
TGCAGCGTCTATGGGGGACTAGCGGGAGACTACGAGCAGTACTTC
>TRBJ1-4|NA|NA|TRBV4-1|15
CASSQDGTWGEKLFF
TGCGCCAGCAGCCAAGACGGGACTTGGGGGGAAAAACTGTTTTTT